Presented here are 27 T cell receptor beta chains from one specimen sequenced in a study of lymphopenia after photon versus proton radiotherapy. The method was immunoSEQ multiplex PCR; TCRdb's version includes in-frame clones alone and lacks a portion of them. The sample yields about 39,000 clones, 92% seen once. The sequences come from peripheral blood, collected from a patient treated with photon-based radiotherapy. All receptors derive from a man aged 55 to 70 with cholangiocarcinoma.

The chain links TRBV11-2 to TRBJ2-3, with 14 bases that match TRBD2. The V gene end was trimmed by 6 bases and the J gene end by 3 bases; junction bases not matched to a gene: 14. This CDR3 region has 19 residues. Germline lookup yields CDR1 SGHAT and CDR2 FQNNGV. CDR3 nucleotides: TGTGCCAGCAGTTCTATAAGACTAGCGGGAGGGCCCGGGACAGATACGCAGTATTTT. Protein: CASSSIRLAGGPGTDTQYF.

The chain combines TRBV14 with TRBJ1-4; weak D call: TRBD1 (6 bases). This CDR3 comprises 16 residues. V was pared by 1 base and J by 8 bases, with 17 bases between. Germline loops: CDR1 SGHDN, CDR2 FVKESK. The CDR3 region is CASSQAYSDRHEKLFF. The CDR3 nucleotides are TGTGCCAGCAGCCAAGCTTATTCGGACAGACACGAAAAACTGTTTTTT.

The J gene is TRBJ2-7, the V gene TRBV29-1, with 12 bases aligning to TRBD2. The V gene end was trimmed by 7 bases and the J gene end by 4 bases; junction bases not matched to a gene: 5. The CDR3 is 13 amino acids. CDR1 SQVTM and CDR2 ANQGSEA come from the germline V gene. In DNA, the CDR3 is TGCAGCGCCGGGACTAGCGGGTCTTACGAGCAGTACTTC. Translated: CSAGTSGSYEQYF.

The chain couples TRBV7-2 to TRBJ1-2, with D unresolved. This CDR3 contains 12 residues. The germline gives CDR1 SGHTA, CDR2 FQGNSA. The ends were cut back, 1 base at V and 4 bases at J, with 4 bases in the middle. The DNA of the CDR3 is TGTGCCAGCAGCTTAGACGGCTATGGCTACACCTTC. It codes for CASSLDGYGYTF.

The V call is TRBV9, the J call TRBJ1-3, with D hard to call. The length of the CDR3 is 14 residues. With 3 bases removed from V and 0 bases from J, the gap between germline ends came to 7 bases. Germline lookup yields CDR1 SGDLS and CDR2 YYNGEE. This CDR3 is CASSGDISGNTIYF. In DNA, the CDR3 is TGTGCCAGCAGCGGCGACATCTCTGGAAACACCATATATTTT.

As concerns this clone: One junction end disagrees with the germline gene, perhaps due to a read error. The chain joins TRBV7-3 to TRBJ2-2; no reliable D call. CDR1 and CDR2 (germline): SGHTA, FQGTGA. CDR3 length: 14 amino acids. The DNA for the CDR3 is TGTGCCAGCAGTTACGGGTCCAACAGCGGGGAGCTGTTTTTT. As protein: CASSYGSNSGELFF.

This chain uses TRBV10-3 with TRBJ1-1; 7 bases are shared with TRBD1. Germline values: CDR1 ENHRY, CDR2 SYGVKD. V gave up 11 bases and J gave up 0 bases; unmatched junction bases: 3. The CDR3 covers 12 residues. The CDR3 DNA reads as TGTGCCGCAGGGGGGTTGAACACTGAAGCTTTCTTT. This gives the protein CAAGGLNTEAFF.

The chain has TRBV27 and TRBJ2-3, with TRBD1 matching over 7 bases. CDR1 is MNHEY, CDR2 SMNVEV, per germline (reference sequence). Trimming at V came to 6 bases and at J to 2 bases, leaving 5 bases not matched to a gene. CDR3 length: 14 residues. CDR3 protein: CASRNRGFTDTQYF. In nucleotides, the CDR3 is TGTGCCAGCAGGAACAGGGGTTTCACAGATACGCAGTATTTT.

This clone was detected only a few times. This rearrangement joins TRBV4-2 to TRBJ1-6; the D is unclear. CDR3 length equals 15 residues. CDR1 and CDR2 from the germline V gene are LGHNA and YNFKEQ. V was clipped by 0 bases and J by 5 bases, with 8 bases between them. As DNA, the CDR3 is TGTGCCAGCAGCCAAGAATGGCGGGATAATTCACCCCTCCACTTT. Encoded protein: CASSQEWRDNSPLHF.

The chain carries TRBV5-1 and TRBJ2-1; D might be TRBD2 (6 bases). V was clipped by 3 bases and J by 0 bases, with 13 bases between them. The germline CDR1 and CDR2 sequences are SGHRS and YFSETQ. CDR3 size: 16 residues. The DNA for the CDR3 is TGCGCCAGCAGCTGGGAGCGGGTAAGCTCCTACAATGAGCAGTTCTTC. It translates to CASSWERVSSYNEQFF.

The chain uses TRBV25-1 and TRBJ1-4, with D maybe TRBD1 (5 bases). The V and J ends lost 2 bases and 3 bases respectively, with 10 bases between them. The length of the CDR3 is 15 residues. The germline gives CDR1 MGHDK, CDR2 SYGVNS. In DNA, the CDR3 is TGTGCCAGCAGTGAACGCAGGGCACCTAATGAAAAACTGTTTTTT. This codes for CASSERRAPNEKLFF. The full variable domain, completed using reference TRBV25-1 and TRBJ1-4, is EADIYQTPRYLVIGTGKKITLECSQTMGHDKMYWYQQDPGMELHLIHYSYGVNSTEKGDLSSESTVSRIRTEHFPLTLESARPSHTSQYLCASSERRAPNEKLFFGSGTQLSVL.

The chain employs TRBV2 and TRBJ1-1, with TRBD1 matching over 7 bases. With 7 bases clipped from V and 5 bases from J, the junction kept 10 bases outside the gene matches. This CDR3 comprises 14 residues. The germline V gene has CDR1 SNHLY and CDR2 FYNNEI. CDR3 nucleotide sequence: TGTGCCAGCACCCTGGAAGACAGGGCGACTGAAGCTTTCTTT. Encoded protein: CASTLEDRATEAFF.

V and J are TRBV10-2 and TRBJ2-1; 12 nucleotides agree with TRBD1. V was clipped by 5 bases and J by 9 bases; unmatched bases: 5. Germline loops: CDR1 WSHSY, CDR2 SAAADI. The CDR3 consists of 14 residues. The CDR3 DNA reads TGCGCCAGCAGTAAGGGACAGGGGGCAGTTGAGCAGTTCTTC. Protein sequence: CASSKGQGAVEQFF.

In DNA form, the CDR3 reads TGTGCCAGCAGCGTAGGGGAGACTAGCGGGAGGGGGAGTGAGCAGTTCTTC. Translated: CASSVGETSGRGSEQFF. V usage is TRBV9 and J usage is TRBJ2-1; 14 bases agree with TRBD2. This CDR3 comprises 17 residues. CDR1 SGDLS and CDR2 YYNGEE come from the germline V gene. The trim removed 0 bases at V and 9 bases at J, leaving 8 bases unmatched.

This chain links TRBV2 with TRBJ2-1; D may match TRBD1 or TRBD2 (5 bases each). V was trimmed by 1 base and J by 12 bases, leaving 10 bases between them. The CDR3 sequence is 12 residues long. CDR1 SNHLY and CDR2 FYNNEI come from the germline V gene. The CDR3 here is CASSEVRDGQFF. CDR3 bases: TGTGCCAGCAGTGAAGTAAGGGACGGGCAGTTCTTC. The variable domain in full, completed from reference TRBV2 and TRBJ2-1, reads EPEVTQTPSHQVTQMGQEVILRCVPISNHLYFYWYRQILGQKVEFLVSFYNNEISEKSEIFDDQFSVERPDGSNFTLKIRSTKLEDSAMYFCASSEVRDGQFFGPGTRLTVL.

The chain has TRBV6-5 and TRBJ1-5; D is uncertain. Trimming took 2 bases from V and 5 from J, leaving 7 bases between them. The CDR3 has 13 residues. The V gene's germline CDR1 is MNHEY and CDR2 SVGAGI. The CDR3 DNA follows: TGTGCCAGCAGTTACGGACTAGATCAGCCCCAGCATTTT. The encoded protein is CASSYGLDQPQHF.

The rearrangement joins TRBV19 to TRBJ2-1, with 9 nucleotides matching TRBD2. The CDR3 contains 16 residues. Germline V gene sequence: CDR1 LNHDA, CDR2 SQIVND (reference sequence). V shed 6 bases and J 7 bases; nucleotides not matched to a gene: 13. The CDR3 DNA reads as TGTGCCAGTAGGGGCTTAGTAGCGGGAGAAGTTAATGAGCAGTTCTTC. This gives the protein CASRGLVAGEVNEQFF. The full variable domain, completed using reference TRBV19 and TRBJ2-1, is DGGITQSPKYLFRKEGQNVTLSCEQNLNHDAMYWYRQDPGQGLRLIYYSQIVNDFQKGDIAEGYSVSREKKESFPLTVTSAQKNPTAFYLCASRGLVAGEVNEQFFGPGTRLTVL.

The CDR3 DNA follows: TGTGCCAGCAGTTTATCGGCGGGAGGGCGCAATGAGCAGTTCTTC. This translates into CASSLSAGGRNEQFF. This chain connects TRBV27 to TRBJ2-1; TRBD2 matches 9 bases. This CDR3 spans 15 amino acids. From germline, CDR1 is MNHEY and CDR2 SMNVEV (reference sequence). With V trimmed by 0 bases and J by 6 bases, 3 bases remained unmatched.

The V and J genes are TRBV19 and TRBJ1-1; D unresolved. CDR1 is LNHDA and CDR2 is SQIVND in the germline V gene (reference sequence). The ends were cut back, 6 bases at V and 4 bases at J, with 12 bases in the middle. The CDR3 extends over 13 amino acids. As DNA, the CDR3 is TGTGCCAGTAGCCCCGGGGTGTTCACTGAAGCTTTCTTT. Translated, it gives CASSPGVFTEAFF.

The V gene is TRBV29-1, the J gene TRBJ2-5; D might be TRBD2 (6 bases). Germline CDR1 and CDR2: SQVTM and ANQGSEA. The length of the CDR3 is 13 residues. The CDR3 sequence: CQVGGVEQETQYF. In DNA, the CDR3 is TGCCAAGTCGGGGGAGTTGAACAAGAGACCCAGTACTTC.

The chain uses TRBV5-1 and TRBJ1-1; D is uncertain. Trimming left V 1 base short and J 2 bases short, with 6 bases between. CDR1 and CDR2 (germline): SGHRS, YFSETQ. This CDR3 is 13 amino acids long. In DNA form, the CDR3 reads TGCGCCAGCAGCTTGACGGGAAACACTGAAGCTTTCTTT. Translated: CASSLTGNTEAFF.

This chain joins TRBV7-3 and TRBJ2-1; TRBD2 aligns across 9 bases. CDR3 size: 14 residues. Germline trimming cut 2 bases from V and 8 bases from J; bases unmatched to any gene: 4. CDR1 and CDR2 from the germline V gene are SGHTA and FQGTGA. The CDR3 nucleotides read TGTGCCAGCAGCTTACTAGCGGGGAAGGATGAGCAGTTCTTC. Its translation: CASSLLAGKDEQFF.

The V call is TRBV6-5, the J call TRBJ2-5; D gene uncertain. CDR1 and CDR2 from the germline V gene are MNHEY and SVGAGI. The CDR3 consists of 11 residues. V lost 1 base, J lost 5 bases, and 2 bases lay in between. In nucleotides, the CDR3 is TGTGCCAGCAGTTACTTTGAGACCCAGTACTTC. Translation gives CASSYFETQYF.

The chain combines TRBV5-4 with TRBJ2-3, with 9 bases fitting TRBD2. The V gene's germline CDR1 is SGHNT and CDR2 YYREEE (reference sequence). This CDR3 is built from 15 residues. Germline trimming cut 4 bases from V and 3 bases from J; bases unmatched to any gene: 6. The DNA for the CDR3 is TGTGCCAGCAGCCCGGGGGGACTAGCAACAGATACGCAGTATTTT. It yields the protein CASSPGGLATDTQYF.

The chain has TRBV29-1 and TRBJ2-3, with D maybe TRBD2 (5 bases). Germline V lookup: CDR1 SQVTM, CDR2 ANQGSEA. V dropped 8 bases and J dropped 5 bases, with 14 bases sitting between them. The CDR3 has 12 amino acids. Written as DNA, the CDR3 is TGCAGCACCCGGACTGACCGAGATACGCAGTATTTT. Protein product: CSTRTDRDTQYF.

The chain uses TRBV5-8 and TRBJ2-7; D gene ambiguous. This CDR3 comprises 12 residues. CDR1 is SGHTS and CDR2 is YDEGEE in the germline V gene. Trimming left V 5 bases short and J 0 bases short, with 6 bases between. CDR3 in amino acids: CASRPYSYEQYF. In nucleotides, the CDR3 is TGTGCCAGCAGACCTTACTCCTACGAGCAGTACTTC.

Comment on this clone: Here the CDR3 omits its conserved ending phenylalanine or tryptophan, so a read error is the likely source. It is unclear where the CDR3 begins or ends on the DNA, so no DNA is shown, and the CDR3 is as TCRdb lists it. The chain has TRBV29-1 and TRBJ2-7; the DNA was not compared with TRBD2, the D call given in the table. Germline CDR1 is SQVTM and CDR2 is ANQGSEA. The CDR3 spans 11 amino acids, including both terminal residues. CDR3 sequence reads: CSVKGLAGGSL.